This T cell receptor (beta chain) was sequenced in a study of T cells expressing NK-cell markers. Study summary: Sequencing covered eight donors, seven HCMV-seropositive and one seronegative.

The CDR3 sequence is 19 residues long. From its re-call of the 5' RACE reads, TCRdb lists each CDR3 protein once, without DNA. This sample's table reports approximately 550,000 distinct CDR3 sequences. The rearrangement uses TRBV21-1 and TRBJ1-2; no DNA is available, so the TRBD1 call from TCRdb remains unchecked. TRBV21-1 is a known pseudogene. The source material was blood T cells: a sorted CD56 or NKG2C T cell subset, CD4+ or CD8+ T cells, or bulk PBMC T cells (not recorded which). This TCR came from a man between 18 and 35 years old in good health. CDR3 amino acids: CASSTLDRGRPPSNYGYTF.